The T cell receptor (beta chain) described here comes from a study of a mutant IDH1 vaccine in newly diagnosed glioma. Data came from immunoSEQ multiplex PCR; TCRdb stores just in-frame clones and leaves some out. The data show tens of thousands of clones, around nine tenths seen once. CDR3 length: 13 residues. Germline V gene lookup returns CDR1 SGHRS and CDR2 YFSETQ. Trimming cost V 8 bases and J 1 base, with 12 bases left between them. Notes on this clone: The antigen is undetermined.

This sample's time point: week 47, end of study. Vaccination used 300 ug of mutant IDH1 20-mer peptide per dose, with topical imiquimod. The rearrangement links TRBV5-1 to TRBJ2-5; unclear D gene. This receptor was taken from a woman younger than 45 with glioma. The sequencing here drew on PBMCs, taken from a glioma patient whose treatment included an IDH1 peptide vaccine. The CDR3, as DNA: TGCGCCAGTCGGACCGACGCCCAAGAGACCCAGTACTTC. This translates into CASRTDAQETQYF.